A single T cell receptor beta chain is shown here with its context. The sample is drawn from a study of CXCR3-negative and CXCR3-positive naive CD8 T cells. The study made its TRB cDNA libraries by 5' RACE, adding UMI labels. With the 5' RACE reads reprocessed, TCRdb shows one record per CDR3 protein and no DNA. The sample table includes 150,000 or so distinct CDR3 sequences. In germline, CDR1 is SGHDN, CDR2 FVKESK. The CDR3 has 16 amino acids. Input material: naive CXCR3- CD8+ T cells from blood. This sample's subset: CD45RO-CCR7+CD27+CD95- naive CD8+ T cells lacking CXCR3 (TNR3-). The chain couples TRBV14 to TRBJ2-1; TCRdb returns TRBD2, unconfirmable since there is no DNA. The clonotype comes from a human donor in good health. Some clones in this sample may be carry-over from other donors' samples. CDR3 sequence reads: CASSTGLAGAVNEQFF.